This T cell receptor beta chain was recovered during a study of molecular identifiers for immune sequencing clone quantification. For naive CD8 T cells, sorting used the CD8+CD4-CCR7+CD45RA+ phenotype. TCRdb fed the PCR reads into MiXCR, producing one record per CDR3 protein. The table includes about 640,000 distinct CDR3 sequences, less than 20% detected once. This clonotype was seen many times. This CDR3 is 14 amino acids long. Per germline, CDR1 SEHNR and CDR2 FQNEAQ (reference sequence). V was cut by 5 bases and J by 2 bases, with 13 bases left in between. The receptor comes from a human donor in good health. Some libraries in this study had Jurkat cell RNA spiked in. The chain joins TRBV7-9 to TRBJ2-7, with D unresolved. Sample: naive CD8+ T cells from blood, with Jurkat cell RNA spiked in. Specified subset: FACS-sorted CD8+CD4-CCR7+CD45RA+ naive T cells. The CDR3 loop is CASSPDGSAYEQYF. In nucleotides, the CDR3 is TGTGCCAGCAGCCCGGATGGGTCAGCCTACGAGCAGTACTTC.